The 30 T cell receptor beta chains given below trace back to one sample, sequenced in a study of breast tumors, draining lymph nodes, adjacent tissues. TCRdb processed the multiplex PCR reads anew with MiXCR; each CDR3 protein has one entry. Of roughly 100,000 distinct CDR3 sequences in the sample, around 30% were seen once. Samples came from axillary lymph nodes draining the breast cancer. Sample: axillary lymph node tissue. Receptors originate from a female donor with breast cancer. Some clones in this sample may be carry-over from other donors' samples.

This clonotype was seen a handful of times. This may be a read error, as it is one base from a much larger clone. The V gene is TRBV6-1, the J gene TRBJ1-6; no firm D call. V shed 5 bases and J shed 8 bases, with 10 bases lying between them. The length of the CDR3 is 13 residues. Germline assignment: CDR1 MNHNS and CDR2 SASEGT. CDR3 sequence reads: CASSHWQDSPLHF. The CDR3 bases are TGTGCCAGCAGTCACTGGCAGGATTCACCCCTCCACTTT.

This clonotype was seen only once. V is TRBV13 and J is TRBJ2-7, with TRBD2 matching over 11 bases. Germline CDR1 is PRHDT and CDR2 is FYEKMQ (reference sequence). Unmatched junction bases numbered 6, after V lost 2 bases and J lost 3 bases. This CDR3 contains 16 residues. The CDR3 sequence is CASSLLAGGLGYEQYF. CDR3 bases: TGTGCCAGCAGCTTACTAGCGGGGGGCCTGGGCTACGAGCAGTACTTC. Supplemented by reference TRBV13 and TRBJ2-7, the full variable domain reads AAGVIQSPRHLIKEKRETATLKCYPIPRHDTVYWYQQGPGQDPQFLISFYEKMQSDKGSIPDRFSAQQFSDYHSELNMSSLELGDSALYFCASSLLAGGLGYEQYFGPGTRLTVT.

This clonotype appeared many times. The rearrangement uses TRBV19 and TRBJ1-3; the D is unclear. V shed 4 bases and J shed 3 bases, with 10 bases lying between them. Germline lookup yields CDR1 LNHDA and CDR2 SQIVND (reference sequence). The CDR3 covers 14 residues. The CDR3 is CASSTGRDGNTIYF. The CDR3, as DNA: TGTGCCAGTAGTACCGGCCGGGATGGAAACACCATATATTTT. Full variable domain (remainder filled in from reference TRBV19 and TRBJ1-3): DGGITQSPKYLFRKEGQNVTLSCEQNLNHDAMYWYRQDPGQGLRLIYYSQIVNDFQKGDIAEGYSVSREKKESFPLTVTSAQKNPTAFYLCASSTGRDGNTIYFGEGSWLTVV.

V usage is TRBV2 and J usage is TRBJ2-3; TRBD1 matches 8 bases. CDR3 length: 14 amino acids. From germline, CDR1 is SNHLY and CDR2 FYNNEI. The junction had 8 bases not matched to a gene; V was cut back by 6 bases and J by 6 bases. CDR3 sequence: CASRGQGLGDTQYF. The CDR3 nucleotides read TGTGCCAGCAGAGGACAGGGCCTCGGGGATACGCAGTATTTT.

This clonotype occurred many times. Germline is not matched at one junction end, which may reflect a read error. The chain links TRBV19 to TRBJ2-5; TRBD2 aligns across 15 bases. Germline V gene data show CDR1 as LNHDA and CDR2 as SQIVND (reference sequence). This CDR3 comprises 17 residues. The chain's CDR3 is CASSTGTSGGKGETQSF. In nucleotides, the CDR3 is TGTGCCAGTAGCACCGGGACTAGCGGGGGGAAAGGGGAGACCCAGTCCTTC.

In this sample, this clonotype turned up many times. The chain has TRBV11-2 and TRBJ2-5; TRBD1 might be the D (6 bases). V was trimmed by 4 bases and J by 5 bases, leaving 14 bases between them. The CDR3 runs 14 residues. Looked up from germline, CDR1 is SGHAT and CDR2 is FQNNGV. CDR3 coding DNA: TGTGCCAGCAGCTGGGGGCTCCGAGCTGAGACCCAGTACTTC. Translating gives CASSWGLRAETQYF.

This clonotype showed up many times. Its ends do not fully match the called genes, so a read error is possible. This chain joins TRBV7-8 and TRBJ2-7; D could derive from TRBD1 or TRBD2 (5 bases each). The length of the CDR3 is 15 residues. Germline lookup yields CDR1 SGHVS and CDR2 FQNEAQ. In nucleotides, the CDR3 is TGTGCCAGCAGCTTAGCGAACGGGGCCGCCTACAAGCAGTACTTC. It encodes CASSLANGAAYKQYF.

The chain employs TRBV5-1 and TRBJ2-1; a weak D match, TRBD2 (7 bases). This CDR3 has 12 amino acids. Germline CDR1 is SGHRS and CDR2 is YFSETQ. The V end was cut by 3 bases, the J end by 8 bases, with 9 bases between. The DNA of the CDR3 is TGCGCCAGCAGCTCGGGGGGCGATGAGCAGTTCTTC. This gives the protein CASSSGGDEQFF.

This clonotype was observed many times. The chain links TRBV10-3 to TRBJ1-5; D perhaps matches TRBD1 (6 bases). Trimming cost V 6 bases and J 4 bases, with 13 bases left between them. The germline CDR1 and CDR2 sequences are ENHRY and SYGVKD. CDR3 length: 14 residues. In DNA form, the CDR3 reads TGTGCCATCAGGGCACAACAGGGAAATCAGCCCCAGCATTTT. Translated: CAIRAQQGNQPQHF.

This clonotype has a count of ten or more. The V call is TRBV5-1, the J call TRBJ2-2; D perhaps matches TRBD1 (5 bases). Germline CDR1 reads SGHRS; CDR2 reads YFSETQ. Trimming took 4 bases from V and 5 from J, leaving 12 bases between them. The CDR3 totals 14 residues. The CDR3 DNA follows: TGCGCCAGCAGCCCGATACAGGATACCGGGGAGCTGTTTTTT. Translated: CASSPIQDTGELFF.

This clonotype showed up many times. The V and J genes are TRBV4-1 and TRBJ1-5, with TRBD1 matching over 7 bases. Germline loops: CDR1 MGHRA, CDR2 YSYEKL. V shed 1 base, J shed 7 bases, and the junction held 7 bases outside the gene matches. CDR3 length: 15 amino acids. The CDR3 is CASSQGSTGNQPQHF. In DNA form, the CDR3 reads TGCGCCAGCAGCCAAGGGTCGACAGGGAACCAGCCCCAGCATTTT.

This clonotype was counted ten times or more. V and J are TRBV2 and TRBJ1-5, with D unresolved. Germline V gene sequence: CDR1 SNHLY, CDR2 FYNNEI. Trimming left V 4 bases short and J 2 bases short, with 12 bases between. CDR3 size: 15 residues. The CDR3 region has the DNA TGTGCCAGCAGTGTTACGGGTTTGGGCAATCAGCCCCAGCATTTT. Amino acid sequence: CASSVTGLGNQPQHF.

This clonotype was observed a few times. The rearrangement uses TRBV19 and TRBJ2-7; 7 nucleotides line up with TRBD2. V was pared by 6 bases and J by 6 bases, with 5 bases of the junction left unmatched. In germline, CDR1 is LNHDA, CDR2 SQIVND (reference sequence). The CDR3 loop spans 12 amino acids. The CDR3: CASRGGGFEQYF. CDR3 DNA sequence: TGTGCCAGTAGGGGGGGGGGTTTCGAGCAGTACTTC.

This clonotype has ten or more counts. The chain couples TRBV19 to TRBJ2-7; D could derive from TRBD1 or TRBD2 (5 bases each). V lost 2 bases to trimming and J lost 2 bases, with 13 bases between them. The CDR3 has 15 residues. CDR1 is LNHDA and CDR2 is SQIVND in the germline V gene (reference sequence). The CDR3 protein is CASSISEGWTYEQYF. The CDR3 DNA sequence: TGTGCCAGTAGTATATCTGAGGGGTGGACCTACGAGCAGTACTTC.

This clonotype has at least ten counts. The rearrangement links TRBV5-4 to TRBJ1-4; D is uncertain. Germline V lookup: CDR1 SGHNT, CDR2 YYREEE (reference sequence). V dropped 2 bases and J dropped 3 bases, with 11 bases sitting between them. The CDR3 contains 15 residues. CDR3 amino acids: CASSFSGRSNEKLFF. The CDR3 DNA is TGTGCCAGCAGCTTTTCGGGTCGGTCTAATGAAAAACTGTTTTTT.

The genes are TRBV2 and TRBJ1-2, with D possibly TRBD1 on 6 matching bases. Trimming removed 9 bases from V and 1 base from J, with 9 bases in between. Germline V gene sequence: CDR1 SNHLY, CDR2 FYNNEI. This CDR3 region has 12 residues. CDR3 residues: CASGQRNYGYTF. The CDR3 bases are TGTGCCAGTGGACAGCGTAACTATGGCTACACCTTC.

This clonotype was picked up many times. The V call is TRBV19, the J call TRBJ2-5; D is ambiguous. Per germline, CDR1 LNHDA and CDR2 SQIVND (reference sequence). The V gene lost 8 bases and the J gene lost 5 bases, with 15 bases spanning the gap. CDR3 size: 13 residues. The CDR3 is CASGRALMETQYF. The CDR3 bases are TGTGCCAGTGGGCGAGCCCTTATGGAGACCCAGTACTTC.

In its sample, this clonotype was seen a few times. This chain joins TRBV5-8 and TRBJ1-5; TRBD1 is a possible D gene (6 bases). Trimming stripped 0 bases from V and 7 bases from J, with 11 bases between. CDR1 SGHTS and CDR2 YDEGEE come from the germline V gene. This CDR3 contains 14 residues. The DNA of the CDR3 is TGTGCCAGCAGCTTGGGGACAGCCCGACAGCCCCAGCATTTT. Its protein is CASSLGTARQPQHF.

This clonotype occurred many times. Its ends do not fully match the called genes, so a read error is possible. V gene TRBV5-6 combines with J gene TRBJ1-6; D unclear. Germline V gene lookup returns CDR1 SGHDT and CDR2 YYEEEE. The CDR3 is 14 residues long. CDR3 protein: CASRLGSYNSPLHF. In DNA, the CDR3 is TGTGCCAGCAGGTTGGGCTCCTATAATTCACCCCTCCACTTT. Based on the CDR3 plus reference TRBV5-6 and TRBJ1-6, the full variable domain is DAGVTQSPTHLIKTRGQQVTLRCSPKSGHDTVSWYQQALGQGPQFIFQYYEEEERQRGNFPDRFSGHQFPNYSSELNVNALLLGDSALYLCASRLGSYNSPLHFGNGTRLTVT.

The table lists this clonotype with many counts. The CDR3 spells CASSLGARSGRANEQFF. CDR3 DNA sequence: TGCGCCAGCAGCTTGGGGGCCCGTAGCGGGAGGGCGAATGAGCAGTTCTTC. This rearrangement joins TRBV5-1 to TRBJ2-1, with TRBD2 matching 11 bases. The CDR3 has 17 amino acids. Trimming took 0 bases from V and 7 from J; bases not matched to a gene: 9. The germline CDR1 and CDR2 sequences are SGHRS and YFSETQ.

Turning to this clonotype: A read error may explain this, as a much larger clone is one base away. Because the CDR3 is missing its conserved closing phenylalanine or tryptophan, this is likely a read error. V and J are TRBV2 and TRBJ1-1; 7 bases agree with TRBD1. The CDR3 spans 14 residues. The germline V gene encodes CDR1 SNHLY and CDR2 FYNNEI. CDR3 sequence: CATQRQGGDTEAFL. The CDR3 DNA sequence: TGTGCTACGCAACGACAGGGTGGCGACACTGAAGCTTTCCTT.

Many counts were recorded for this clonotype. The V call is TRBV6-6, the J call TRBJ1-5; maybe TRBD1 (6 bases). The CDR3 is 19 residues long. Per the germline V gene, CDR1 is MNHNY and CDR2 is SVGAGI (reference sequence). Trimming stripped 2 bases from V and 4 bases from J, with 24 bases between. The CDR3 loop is CASSYLSGASFFLNQPQHF. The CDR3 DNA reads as TGTGCCAGCAGTTACCTCTCAGGGGCATCATTTTTTTTAAATCAGCCCCAGCATTTT.

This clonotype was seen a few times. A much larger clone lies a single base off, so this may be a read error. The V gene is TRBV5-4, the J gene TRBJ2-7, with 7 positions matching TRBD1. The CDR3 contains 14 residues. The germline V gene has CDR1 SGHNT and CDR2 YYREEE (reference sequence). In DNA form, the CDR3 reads TGTGCCAGCAGCGCTCGGGACAGCTCCTACGAGCAGCACTTC. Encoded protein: CASSARDSSYEQHF.

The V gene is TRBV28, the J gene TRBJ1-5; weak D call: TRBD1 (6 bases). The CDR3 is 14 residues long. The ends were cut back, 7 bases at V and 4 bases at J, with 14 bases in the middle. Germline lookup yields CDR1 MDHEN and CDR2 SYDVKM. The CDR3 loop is CASNLVQGNQPQHF. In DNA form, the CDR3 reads TGTGCCAGCAACCTGGTACAGGGTAATCAGCCCCAGCATTTT.

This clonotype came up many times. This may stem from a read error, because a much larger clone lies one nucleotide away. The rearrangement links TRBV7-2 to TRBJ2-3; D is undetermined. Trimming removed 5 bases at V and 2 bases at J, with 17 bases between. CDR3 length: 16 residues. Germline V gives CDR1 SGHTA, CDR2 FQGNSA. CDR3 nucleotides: TGTGCCAGCAGCGCTCGACCGCGACCAAACACAGATACGCAGTATTTT. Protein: CASSARPRPNTDTQYF.

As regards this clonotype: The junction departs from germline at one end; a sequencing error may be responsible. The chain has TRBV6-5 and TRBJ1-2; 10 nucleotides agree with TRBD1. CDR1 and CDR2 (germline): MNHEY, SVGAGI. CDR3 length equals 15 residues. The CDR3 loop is CASGYFGQGGDGYTF. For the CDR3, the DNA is TGTGCCAGCGGTTACTTCGGACAGGGGGGCGATGGCTACACCTTC.

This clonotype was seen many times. The CDR3 region is CASSPRGAGNTIYF. CDR3 DNA sequence: TGTGCCAGCAGTCCCCGCGGGGCTGGAAACACCATATATTTT. The rearrangement links TRBV27 to TRBJ1-3; no firm D call. V was clipped by 5 bases and J by 2 bases, with 10 bases between them. Germline CDR1 MNHEY, CDR2 SMNVEV (reference sequence). The CDR3 length is 14 residues.

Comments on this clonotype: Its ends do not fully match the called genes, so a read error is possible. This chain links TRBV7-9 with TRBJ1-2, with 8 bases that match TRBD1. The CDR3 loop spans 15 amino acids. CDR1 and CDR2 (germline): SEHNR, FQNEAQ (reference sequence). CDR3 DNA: TGTGCCAGCAGCAAAGGACAGGGTGTGGGCTATGGCTACCCCTTC. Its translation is CASSKGQGVGYGYPF.

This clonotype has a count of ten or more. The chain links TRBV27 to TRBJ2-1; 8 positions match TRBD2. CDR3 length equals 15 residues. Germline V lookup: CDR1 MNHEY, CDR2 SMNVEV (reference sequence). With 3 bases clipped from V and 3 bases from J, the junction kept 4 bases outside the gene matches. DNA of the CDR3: TGTGCCAGCAGTTTCACGGGAGGGGGCTACAATGAGCAGTTCTTC. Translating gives CASSFTGGGYNEQFF.

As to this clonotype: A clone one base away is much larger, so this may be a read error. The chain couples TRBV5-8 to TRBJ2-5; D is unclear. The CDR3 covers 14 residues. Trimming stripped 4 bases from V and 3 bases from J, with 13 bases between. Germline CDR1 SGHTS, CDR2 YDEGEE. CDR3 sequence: CASSRWGTEETQYF. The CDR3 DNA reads TGTGCCAGCAGCCGGTGGGGAACGGAAGAGACCCAGTACTTC.